The table lists the clone carrying this TCR beta chain with a count of one. This entry belongs to a study of control samples from healthy donors and cancer patients. Per the germline V gene, CDR1 is KGHSH and CDR2 is LQKENI. Trimming took off 2 bases at V and 2 bases at J, with 7 bases between the two ends. This CDR3 has 13 amino acids. This table comes from immunoSEQ multiplex PCR, and its TCRdb copy is limited to in-frame clones, with some not included. Among around 71,000 clones listed, approximately 89% were seen once. The sequenced sample consisted of PBMCs. V gene TRBV18 combines with J gene TRBJ2-7; no definite D call. The TCR originated in a woman aged 50 to 60 with head and neck cancer. The DNA for the CDR3 is TGTGCCAGCTCACCAGCAGAGACCTACGAGCAGTACTTC. It specifies CASSPAETYEQYF.